These 23 T cell receptor beta chains originate from one sample sequenced in a study of blood T cell repertoires in COVID-19. The protocol was immunoSEQ multiplex PCR, while the TCRdb copy is restricted to in-frame clones and leaves out a portion. The table includes 200,000 to 300,000 clones, over 80% detected once. The sequencing sample was made of peripheral blood. These receptors were taken from a woman aged 40 to 49 with acute or convalescent COVID-19.

The V call is TRBV6-1, the J call TRBJ1-6; 9 nucleotides agree with TRBD1. CDR1 MNHNS and CDR2 SASEGT come from the germline V gene. After removal of 1 base from V and 8 bases from J, the junction contained 18 bases not matched to a gene. This CDR3 contains 20 residues. The DNA of the CDR3 is TGTGCCAGCAGTGAAGTCGTTGCGTGGACAGGGGTGGCTAGGCATTCACCCCTCCACTTT. It is translated as CASSEVVAWTGVARHSPLHF.

The V and J genes are TRBV12-3 or TRBV12-4 and TRBJ1-1; TRBD1 agrees at 8 bases. V lost 4 bases, J lost 7 bases, and 2 bases stayed unmatched. The CDR3 is 12 amino acids. CDR3 bases: TGTGCCAGCAGTTATGGGACAGGTGAAGCTTTCTTT. It translates to CASSYGTGEAFF.

This clone turned up a few times. The V gene is TRBV6-5, the J gene TRBJ1-5; 7 bases fit TRBD1. Germline V gene sequence: CDR1 MNHEY, CDR2 SVGAGI. The V segment lost 4 bases and the J segment 6 bases; nucleotides outside the gene matches: 9. There are 15 residues in the CDR3. As DNA, the CDR3 is TGTGCCAGCAGTTCACAGGGGTTTGGGGGTCAGCCCCAGCATTTT. This codes for CASSSQGFGGQPQHF.

The chain joins TRBV5-1 to TRBJ2-5; D not certain. Trimming shortened V by 3 bases and J by 1 base, and 4 bases separated the two germline ends. The V gene's germline CDR1 is SGHRS and CDR2 YFSETQ. The CDR3 spans 12 residues. CDR3 region: CASSSFQETQYF. The CDR3 DNA follows: TGCGCCAGCAGCTCCTTCCAAGAGACCCAGTACTTC. Together with reference TRBV5-1 and TRBJ2-5, the CDR3 gives the full variable domain: KAGVTQTPRYLIKTRGQQVTLSCSPISGHRSVSWYQQTPGQGLQFLFEYFSETQRNKGNFPGRFSGRQFSNSRSEMNVSTLELGDSALYLCASSSFQETQYFGPGTRLLVL.

V is TRBV12-5 and J is TRBJ1-5, with a tentative D call TRBD1 (6 bases). There are 18 residues in the CDR3. CDR1 is LGHNT, CDR2 FRNRAP, per germline. The V end was cut by 4 bases, the J end by 0 bases, with 19 bases between. The CDR3 here is CASGSSSGTPYSNQPQHF. Written as DNA, the CDR3 is TGTGCTAGTGGTTCCTCATCCGGGACACCATATAGCAATCAGCCCCAGCATTTT.

The gene calls are TRBV19 and TRBJ1-1, with D possibly being TRBD1 (5 bases). Germline values: CDR1 LNHDA, CDR2 SQIVND (reference sequence). V was pared by 5 bases and J by 2 bases, with 18 bases between. CDR3 length: 16 residues. The DNA for the CDR3 is TGTGCCAGTAGTTCCTTAGGGAAGACAGCAAACACTGAAGCTTTCTTT. Protein: CASSSLGKTANTEAFF. Using reference TRBV19 and TRBJ1-1 for the parts outside the CDR3, the full variable domain is DGGITQSPKYLFRKEGQNVTLSCEQNLNHDAMYWYRQDPGQGLRLIYYSQIVNDFQKGDIAEGYSVSREKKESFPLTVTSAQKNPTAFYLCASSSLGKTANTEAFFGQGTRLTVV.

The rearrangement joins TRBV6-5 to TRBJ1-1, with TRBD1 as a possible D gene (5 bases). Germline values: CDR1 MNHEY, CDR2 SVGAGI. With 2 bases removed from V and 4 bases from J, the gap between germline ends came to 11 bases. CDR3 length equals 14 residues. The CDR3 DNA sequence: TGTGCCAGCAGTTACGAGTCGACAGTCACTGAAGCTTTCTTT. Residues: CASSYESTVTEAFF.

The chain couples TRBV28 to TRBJ1-2, with D maybe TRBD1 (6 bases). From germline, CDR1 is MDHEN and CDR2 SYDVKM. This CDR3 comprises 16 residues. Trimming cost V 2 bases and J 4 bases, with 17 bases left between them. The CDR3 reads CASSLGGRGSSYGYTF. For the CDR3, the DNA is TGTGCCAGCAGTTTAGGAGGGAGGGGGTCAAGCTATGGCTACACCTTC.

This clone was observed at least ten times. The chain couples TRBV12-5 to TRBJ1-1; D gene uncertain. The V gene's germline CDR1 is LGHNT and CDR2 FRNRAP. V shed 1 base and J shed 3 bases, with 6 bases lying between them. The CDR3 consists of 13 residues. DNA of the CDR3: TGTGCTAGTGGTTTGGAACAGCACACTGAAGCTTTCTTT. Translating gives CASGLEQHTEAFF.

This chain uses TRBV7-6 with TRBJ2-5, with no clear D. Germline CDR1 and CDR2: SGHVS and FNYEAQ. V was clipped by 5 bases and J by 4 bases, with 11 bases between them. This CDR3 is 13 amino acids long. The DNA for the CDR3 is TGTGCCAGCAGCGCCCTAGTTACAGAGACCCAGTACTTC. Translating it yields CASSALVTETQYF.

V usage is TRBV10-2 and J usage is TRBJ2-7, with D perhaps matching TRBD2 (7 bases). The ends were cut back, 7 bases at V and 2 bases at J, with 27 bases in the middle. The germline V gene has CDR1 WSHSY and CDR2 SAAADI. The CDR3 loop spans 18 amino acids. The CDR3 DNA reads as TGCGCCAGCATCTGGGGGGGCCAACCGGGTCGGCCAACCTACGAGCAGTACGTC. Its protein product is CASIWGGQPGRPTYEQYV.

The chain joins TRBV2 to TRBJ2-1; 9 bases align to TRBD2. Germline CDR1 and CDR2: SNHLY and FYNNEI. This CDR3 spans 15 amino acids. Germline trimming cut 5 bases from V and 9 bases from J; bases unmatched to any gene: 11. The CDR3, as DNA: TGTGCCAGCAGTCCCACTGGCGGGGGGGCGGCTGAGCAGTTCTTC. Its translation: CASSPTGGGAAEQFF.

The V call is TRBV6-2 or TRBV6-3, the J call TRBJ2-1, with 7 bases that match TRBD1. V was clipped by 6 bases and J by 6 bases; unmatched bases: 11. This CDR3 is 15 amino acids long. Germline lookup yields CDR1 MNHEY and CDR2 SVGEGT. CDR3 region: CASSVRQGMGNEQFF. CDR3 bases: TGTGCCAGCAGCGTTAGACAGGGTATGGGCAATGAGCAGTTCTTC.

This sequence joins TRBV2 and TRBJ2-7; TRBD1 aligns across 10 bases. The CDR3 totals 13 residues. The V segment lost 8 bases and the J segment 6 bases; nucleotides outside the gene matches: 7. Germline V CDR1 and CDR2: SNHLY, FYNNEI. The CDR3 nucleotides read TGTGCCAGCCACCGGGACAGGGGTCCCGAGCAGTACGTC. This encodes CASHRDRGPEQYV.

The chain combines TRBV12-3 or TRBV12-4 with TRBJ1-1; the D gene is possibly TRBD1 (5 bases). The length of the CDR3 is 13 residues. The germline V and J ends were trimmed by 4 bases and 7 bases, with 13 bases remaining between them. The CDR3 coding sequence is TGTGCCAGCAGTTCCAGGGCCGGTGGTGAAGCTTTCTTT. It translates to CASSSRAGGEAFF.

The chain uses TRBV6-5 and TRBJ1-5; TRBD1 aligns across 7 bases. The CDR3 has 15 amino acids. From germline, CDR1 is MNHEY and CDR2 SVGAGI. J lost 0 bases, V lost 7 bases, and 6 bases had no gene match. The CDR3 sequence: CASIHRGNSNQPQHF. Here the CDR3 DNA reads TGTGCCAGCATCCACAGGGGAAATAGCAATCAGCCCCAGCATTTT.

The rearrangement uses TRBV10-3 and TRBJ2-7; the match to TRBD2 covers 11 bases. J was trimmed by 5 bases and V by 4 bases; bases with no gene match: 10. The CDR3 contains 16 residues. Germline V lookup: CDR1 ENHRY, CDR2 SYGVKD. The DNA for the CDR3 is TGTGCCATCAGTGGGATAGCGGGGGGGCCCCTCGACGAGCAGTACGTC. Encoded protein: CAISGIAGGPLDEQYV.

This rearrangement joins TRBV11-2 to TRBJ2-5, with TRBD2 identical over 13 bases. The CDR3 totals 16 residues. With V trimmed by 5 bases and J by 4 bases, 7 bases remained unmatched. CDR1 is SGHAT, CDR2 FQNNGV, per germline. CDR3 loop: CASSLGTSGVGETQYF. The DNA for the CDR3 is TGTGCCAGCAGCCTCGGGACTAGCGGGGTTGGAGAGACCCAGTACTTC.

V and J are TRBV5-6 and TRBJ2-5, with 7 bases that match TRBD2. The germline V gene has CDR1 SGHDT and CDR2 YYEEEE. V dropped 4 bases and J dropped 4; count of bases not matched to a gene: 7. The CDR3 covers 14 residues. For the CDR3, the DNA is TGTGCCAGCAGCCTGGGGAGGGCTGGAGAGACCCAGTACTTC. It encodes CASSLGRAGETQYF.

This chain links TRBV11-2 with TRBJ2-3, with a tentative D call TRBD2 (7 bases). The germline V and J ends were trimmed by 1 base and 5 bases, with 13 bases remaining between them. There are 15 residues in the CDR3. Germline CDR1 SGHAT, CDR2 FQNNGV. CDR3 in amino acids: CASSLGGGRGDTQYF. In DNA form, the CDR3 reads TGTGCCAGCAGCTTAGGGGGGGGGCGAGGAGATACGCAGTATTTT. Filled out from reference TRBV11-2 and TRBJ2-3, the complete variable domain reads EAGVAQSPRYKIIEKRQSVAFWCNPISGHATLYWYQQILGQGPKLLIQFQNNGVVDDSQLPKDRFSAERLKGVDSTLKIQPAKLEDSAVYLCASSLGGGRGDTQYFGPGTRLTVL.

CDR3 region: CASSQDPKREGLGSPLHF. In DNA form, the CDR3 reads TGTGCCAGCAGCCAAGACCCTAAACGGGAGGGTCTTGGTTCACCCCTCCACTTT. This chain links TRBV14 with TRBJ1-6; D gene uncertain. Germline CDR1 and CDR2: SGHDN and FVKESK. V was clipped by 0 bases and J by 9 bases, with 21 bases between them. This CDR3 comprises 18 residues.

The rearrangement joins TRBV4-1 to TRBJ1-1; 10 bases are a match to TRBD1. With 8 bases clipped from V and 5 bases from J, the junction kept 8 bases outside the gene matches. Germline-derived CDR1 and CDR2 are MGHRA and YSYEKL. This CDR3 is 14 amino acids long. CDR3 residues: CASRLTGGRTEAFF. For the CDR3, the DNA is TGCGCCAGCCGATTGACAGGGGGCAGGACTGAAGCTTTCTTT.

The J gene is TRBJ1-2, the V gene TRBV7-2; 8 bases match TRBD1. Trimming took 3 bases from V and 6 from J; bases not matched to a gene: 9. CDR1 and CDR2 (germline): SGHTA, FQGNSA. The CDR3 runs to 15 residues. The CDR3 is CASSFLLQGADGYTF. DNA of the CDR3: TGTGCCAGCAGCTTCCTCCTCCAGGGGGCTGATGGCTACACCTTC.